Given below is one T cell receptor beta chain in context. The antigen is not known. A read error may account for a junction end that differs from germline. Naive CD8 T cells were sorted, and the gate applied was CD8+CD4-CCR7+CD45RA+. Library preparation followed earlier protocols using designated TCR primers. From the PCR reads, TCRdb called clonotypes with MiXCR, one entry per CDR3 protein. The sample gives over 550,000 distinct CDR3 sequences, roughly 27% of which show up once; 0.75% to 0.8% is in the top ten. This entry is derived from a study of molecular identifiers for immune sequencing clone quantification. Whole-study findings and limits: Effector cells had over 99% of their molecules in clones above 20 RNA copies, while naive cells had under 1%. Reportedly, one cell's Jurkat TCR RNA was detected within 1,100,000 naive CD8 cells.

This TCR was sampled from a human donor in good health. Some libraries in this study had Jurkat cell RNA spiked in. The specimen sequenced was naive CD8+ T cells from blood, with Jurkat cell RNA spiked in. The sample's subset: FACS-sorted CD8+CD4-CCR7+CD45RA+ naive T cells.

CDR3 sequence reads: CASSLILGNAGELFF. In DNA, the CDR3 is TGTGCCAGCAGCTTAATCCTCGGGAACGCCGGGGAGCTGTTTTTT. The chain carries TRBV7-6 and TRBJ2-2; D possibly corresponds to TRBD2 (5 bases). The CDR3 length is 15 residues. The germline V gene encodes CDR1 SGHVS and CDR2 FNYEAQ.